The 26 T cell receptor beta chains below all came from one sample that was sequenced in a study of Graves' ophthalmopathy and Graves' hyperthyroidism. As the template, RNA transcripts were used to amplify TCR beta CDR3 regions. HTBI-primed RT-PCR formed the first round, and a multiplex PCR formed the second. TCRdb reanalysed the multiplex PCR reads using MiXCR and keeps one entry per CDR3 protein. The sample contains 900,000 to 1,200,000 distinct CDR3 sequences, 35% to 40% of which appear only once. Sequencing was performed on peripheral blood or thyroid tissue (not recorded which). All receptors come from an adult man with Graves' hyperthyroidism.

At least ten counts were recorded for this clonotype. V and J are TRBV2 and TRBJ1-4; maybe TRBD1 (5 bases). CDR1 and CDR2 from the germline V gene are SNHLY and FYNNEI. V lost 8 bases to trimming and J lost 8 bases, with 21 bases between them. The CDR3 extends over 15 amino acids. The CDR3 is CASRDGVEGYEKLFF. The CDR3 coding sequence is TGTGCCAGCCGGGACGGAGTGGAGGGATACGAAAAACTGTTTTTT.

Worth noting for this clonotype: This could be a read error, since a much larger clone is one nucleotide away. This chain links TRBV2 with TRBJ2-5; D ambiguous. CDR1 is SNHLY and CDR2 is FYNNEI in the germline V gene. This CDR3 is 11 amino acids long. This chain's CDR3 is CASGEMETQYF. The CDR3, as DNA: TGTGCCAGCGGTGAAATGGAGACCCAGTACTTC.

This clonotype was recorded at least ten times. DNA of the CDR3: TGTGCCTGGGACCGGGGTCTCGCCTACGAGCAGTACTTC. Amino acids: CAWDRGLAYEQYF. V gene TRBV2 combines with J gene TRBJ2-7, with D perhaps being TRBD1 or TRBD2 (5 bases each). CDR1 and CDR2 from the germline V gene are SNHLY and FYNNEI. CDR3 length: 13 amino acids. The V gene lost 11 bases and the J gene lost 2 bases, with 16 bases spanning the gap.

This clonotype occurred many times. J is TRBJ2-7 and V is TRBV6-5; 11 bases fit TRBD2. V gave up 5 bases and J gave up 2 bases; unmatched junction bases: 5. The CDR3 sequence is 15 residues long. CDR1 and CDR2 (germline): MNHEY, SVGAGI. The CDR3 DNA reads TGTGCCAGCAGTCCCTCTAGCGGGGGGACCTACGAGCAGTACTTC. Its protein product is CASSPSSGGTYEQYF.

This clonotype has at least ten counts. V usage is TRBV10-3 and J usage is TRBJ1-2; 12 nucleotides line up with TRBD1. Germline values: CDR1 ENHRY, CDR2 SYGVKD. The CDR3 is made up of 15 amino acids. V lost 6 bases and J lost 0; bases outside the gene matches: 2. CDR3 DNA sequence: TGTGCCATCAGGGGGACAGGGGGCACTAACTATGGCTACACCTTC. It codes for CAIRGTGGTNYGYTF.

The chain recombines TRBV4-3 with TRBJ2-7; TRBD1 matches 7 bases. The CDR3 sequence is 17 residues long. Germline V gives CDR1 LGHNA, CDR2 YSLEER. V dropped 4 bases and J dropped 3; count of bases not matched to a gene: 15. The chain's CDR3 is CASSPEPLGQLHYEQYF. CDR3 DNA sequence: TGCGCCAGCAGCCCAGAACCTTTGGGACAGCTACACTACGAGCAGTACTTC.

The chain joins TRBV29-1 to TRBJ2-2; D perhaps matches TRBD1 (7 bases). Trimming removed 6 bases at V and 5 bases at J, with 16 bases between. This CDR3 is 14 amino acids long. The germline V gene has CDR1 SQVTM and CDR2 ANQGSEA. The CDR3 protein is CSVRAGGKTGELFF. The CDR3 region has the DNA TGCAGCGTCCGAGCAGGGGGGAAAACCGGGGAGCTGTTTTTT.

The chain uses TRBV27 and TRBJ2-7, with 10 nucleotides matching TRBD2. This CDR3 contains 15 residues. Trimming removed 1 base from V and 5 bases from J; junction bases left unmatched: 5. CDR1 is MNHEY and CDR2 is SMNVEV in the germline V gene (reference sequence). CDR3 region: CASSLLSGLADEQYF. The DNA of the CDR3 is TGTGCCAGCAGTTTATTATCAGGACTAGCGGACGAGCAGTACTTC.

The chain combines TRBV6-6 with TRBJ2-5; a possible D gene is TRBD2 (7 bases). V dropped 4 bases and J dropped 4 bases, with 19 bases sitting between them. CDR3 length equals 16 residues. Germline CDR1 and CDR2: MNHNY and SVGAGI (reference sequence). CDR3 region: CASSSPRLGGPETQYF. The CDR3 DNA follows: TGTGCCAGCAGTTCACCCCGTTTGGGGGGGCCAGAGACCCAGTACTTC.

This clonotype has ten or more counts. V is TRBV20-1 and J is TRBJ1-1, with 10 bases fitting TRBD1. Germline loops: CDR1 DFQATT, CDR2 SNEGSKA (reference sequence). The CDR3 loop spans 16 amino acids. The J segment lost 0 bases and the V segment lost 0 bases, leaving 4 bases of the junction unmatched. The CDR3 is CSARDDRGPMNTEAFF. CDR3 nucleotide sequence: TGCAGTGCTAGAGATGACAGGGGGCCCATGAACACTGAAGCTTTCTTT.

CDR3 in DNA: TGTGCCAGCAGCTACGCTACACGGATTGGGAACACTGAAGCTTTCTTT. It yields the protein CASSYATRIGNTEAFF. This rearrangement joins TRBV6-2 or TRBV6-3 to TRBJ1-1, with D uncertain. The V gene lost 6 bases and the J gene lost 1 base, with 18 bases spanning the gap. This CDR3 has 16 amino acids. From germline, CDR1 is MNHEY and CDR2 SVGEGT.

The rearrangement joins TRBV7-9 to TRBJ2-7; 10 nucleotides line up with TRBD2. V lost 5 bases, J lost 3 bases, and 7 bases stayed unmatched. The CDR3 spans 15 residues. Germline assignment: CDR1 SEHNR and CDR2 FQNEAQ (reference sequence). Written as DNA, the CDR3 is TGTGCCAGCAGCCCTTCGGGGACTAGCGTCTACGAGCAGTACTTC. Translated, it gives CASSPSGTSVYEQYF.

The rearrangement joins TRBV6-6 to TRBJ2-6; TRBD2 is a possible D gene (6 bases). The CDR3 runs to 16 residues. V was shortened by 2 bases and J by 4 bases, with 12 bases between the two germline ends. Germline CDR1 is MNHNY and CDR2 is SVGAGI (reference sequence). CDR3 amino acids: CASSYPEGSGANVLTF. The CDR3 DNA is TGTGCCAGCAGTTACCCGGAGGGGTCGGGGGCCAACGTCCTGACTTTC.

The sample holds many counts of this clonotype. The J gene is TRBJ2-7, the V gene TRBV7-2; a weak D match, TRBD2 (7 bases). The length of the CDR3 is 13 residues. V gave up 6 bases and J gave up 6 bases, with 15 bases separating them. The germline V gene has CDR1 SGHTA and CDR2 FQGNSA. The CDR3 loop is CASSPGGTTEQYF. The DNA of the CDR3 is TGTGCCAGCAGTCCCGGGGGGACAACCGAGCAGTACTTC.

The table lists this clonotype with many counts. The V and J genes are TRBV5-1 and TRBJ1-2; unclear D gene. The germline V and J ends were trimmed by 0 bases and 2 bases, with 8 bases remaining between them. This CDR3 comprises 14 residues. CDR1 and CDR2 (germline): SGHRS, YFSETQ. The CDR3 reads CASSLAERNYGYTF. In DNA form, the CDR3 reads TGCGCCAGCAGCTTGGCCGAACGCAACTATGGCTACACCTTC. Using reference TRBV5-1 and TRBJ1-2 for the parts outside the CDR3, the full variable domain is KAGVTQTPRYLIKTRGQQVTLSCSPISGHRSVSWYQQTPGQGLQFLFEYFSETQRNKGNFPGRFSGRQFSNSRSEMNVSTLELGDSALYLCASSLAERNYGYTFGSGTRLTVV.

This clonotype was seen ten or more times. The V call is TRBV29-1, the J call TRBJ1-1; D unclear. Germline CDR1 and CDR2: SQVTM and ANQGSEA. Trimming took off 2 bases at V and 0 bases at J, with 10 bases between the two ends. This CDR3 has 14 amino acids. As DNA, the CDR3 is TGCAGCGTTGAATTTTACGATATGAACACTGAAGCTTTCTTT. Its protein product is CSVEFYDMNTEAFF.

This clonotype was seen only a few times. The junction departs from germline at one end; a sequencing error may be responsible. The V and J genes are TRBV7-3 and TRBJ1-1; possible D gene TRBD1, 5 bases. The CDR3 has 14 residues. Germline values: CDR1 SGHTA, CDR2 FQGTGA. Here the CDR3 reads CASSLGRWDTEAFF. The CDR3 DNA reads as TGCGCCAGCAGCTTGGGACGGTGGGACACTGAAGCTTTCTTT. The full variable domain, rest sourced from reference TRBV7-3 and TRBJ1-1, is GAGVSQTPSNKVTEKGKYVELRCDPISGHTALYWYRQSLGQGPEFLIYFQGTGAADDSGLPNDRFFAVRPEGSVSTLKIQRTERGDSAVYLCASSLGRWDTEAFFGQGTRLTVV.

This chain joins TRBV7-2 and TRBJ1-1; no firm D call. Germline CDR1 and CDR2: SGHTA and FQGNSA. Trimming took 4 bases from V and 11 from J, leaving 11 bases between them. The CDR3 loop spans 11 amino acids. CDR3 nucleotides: TGTGCCAGCAGCTCCAACATGGACGCTTTCTTT. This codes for CASSSNMDAFF.

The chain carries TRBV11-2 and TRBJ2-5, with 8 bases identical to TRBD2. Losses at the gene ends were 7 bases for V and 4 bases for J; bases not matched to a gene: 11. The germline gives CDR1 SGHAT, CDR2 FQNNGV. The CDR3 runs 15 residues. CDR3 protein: CASTPLAGGLETQYF. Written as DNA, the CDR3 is TGTGCCAGCACTCCCCTCGCGGGAGGACTAGAGACCCAGTACTTC.

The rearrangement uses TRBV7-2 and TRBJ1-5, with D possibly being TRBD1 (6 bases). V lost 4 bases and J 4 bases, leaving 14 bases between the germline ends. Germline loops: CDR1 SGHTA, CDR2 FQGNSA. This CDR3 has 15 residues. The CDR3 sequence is CASSSAGDINQPQHF. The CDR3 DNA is TGTGCCAGCAGCTCCGCAGGGGACATTAATCAGCCCCAGCATTTT.

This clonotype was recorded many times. The CDR3 region is CSARVRGSGANVLTF. The CDR3 nucleotides are TGCAGTGCTAGAGTTCGGGGCTCTGGGGCCAACGTCCTGACTTTC. The rearrangement uses TRBV20-1 and TRBJ2-6; D might be TRBD2 (5 bases). V lost 1 base and J lost 0, with 7 bases in between. This CDR3 comprises 15 residues. The germline CDR1 and CDR2 sequences are DFQATT and SNEGSKA (reference sequence).

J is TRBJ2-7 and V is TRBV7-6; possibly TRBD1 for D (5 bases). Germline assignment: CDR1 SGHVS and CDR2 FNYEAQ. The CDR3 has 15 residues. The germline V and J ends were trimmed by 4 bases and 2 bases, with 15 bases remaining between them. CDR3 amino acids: CASSSSQGLAYEQYF. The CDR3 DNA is TGTGCCAGCAGCTCCTCGCAGGGTTTAGCCTACGAGCAGTACTTC.

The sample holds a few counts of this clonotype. Here the CDR3 DNA reads TGTGCCAGCAGTTGGACACCGGGCTCTGGAAACACCATATATTTT. Encoded protein: CASSWTPGSGNTIYF. This chain joins TRBV6-6 and TRBJ1-3; D is possibly TRBD1 (5 bases). CDR1 is MNHNY and CDR2 is SVGAGI in the germline V gene (reference sequence). V was clipped by 4 bases and J by 0 bases, with 10 bases between them. CDR3 length: 15 amino acids.

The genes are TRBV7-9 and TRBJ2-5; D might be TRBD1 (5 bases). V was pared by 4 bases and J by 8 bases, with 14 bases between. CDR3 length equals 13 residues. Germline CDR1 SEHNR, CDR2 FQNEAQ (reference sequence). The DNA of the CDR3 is TGTGCCAGCAGCTCTCGCCCCCAGGGAACCCAGTACTTC. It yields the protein CASSSRPQGTQYF.

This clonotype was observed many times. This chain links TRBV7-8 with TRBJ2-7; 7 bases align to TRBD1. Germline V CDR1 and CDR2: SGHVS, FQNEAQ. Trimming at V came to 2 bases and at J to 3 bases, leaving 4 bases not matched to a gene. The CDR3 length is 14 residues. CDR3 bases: TGTGCCAGCAGCTTAAACCAGGGGGTCTACGAGCAGTACTTC. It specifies CASSLNQGVYEQYF.

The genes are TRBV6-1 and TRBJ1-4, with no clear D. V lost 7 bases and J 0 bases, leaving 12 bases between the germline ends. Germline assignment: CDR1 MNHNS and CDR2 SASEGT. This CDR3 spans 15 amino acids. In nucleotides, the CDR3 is TGTGCCAGCACCTTGACACCTACAACTAATGAAAAACTGTTTTTT. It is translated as CASTLTPTTNEKLFF.